The 20 T cell receptor beta chains in this list originate from one sample, sequenced in a study of blood T cells in healthy people across ages. Through a sample-barcoded 5' primer and a J-beta primer mix, a second PCR was run for roughly 7 to 12 cycles. Using its own MiXCR run on the 5' RACE reads, TCRdb lists one record per CDR3 protein. The table has under 2 million distinct CDR3 sequences, around 35% seen once. Sequencing was performed on blood. These receptors were taken from a woman between 25 and 40 years old in good health.

This clonotype came up many times. The genes are TRBV4-1 and TRBJ2-7, with TRBD2 as a possible D gene (6 bases). V was trimmed by 3 bases and J by 4 bases, leaving 19 bases between them. Germline-derived CDR1 and CDR2 are MGHRA and YSYEKL. The length of the CDR3 is 16 residues. As DNA, the CDR3 is TGCGCCAGCAGCCAGGCGGACCGGGACTGGGTATACGAGCAGTACTTC. This codes for CASSQADRDWVYEQYF.

The genes are TRBV9 and TRBJ2-7, with D possibly matching TRBD1 (6 bases). V lost 1 base to trimming and J lost 5 bases, with 19 bases between them. Germline CDR1 SGDLS, CDR2 YYNGEE. The length of the CDR3 is 16 residues. The CDR3 loop reads CASSVSRGGYLDEQYF. The CDR3 DNA reads TGTGCCAGCAGCGTATCTAGAGGGGGTTACCTCGACGAGCAGTACTTC.

Note on this clonotype: This may come from a read error, since a much larger clone is one base off. The genes are TRBV29-1 and TRBJ2-5, with D perhaps TRBD1 (5 bases). The tail of the sequence fits TRBJ2-7 better, so the J call may be wrong. Per the germline V gene, CDR1 is SQVTM and CDR2 is ANQGSEA. The CDR3 sequence is 12 residues long. The CDR3 loop is CSAGWAGLEQYF. The CDR3 DNA reads as TGCAGCGCTGGATGGGCAGGGCTCGAGCAGTACTTC.

CDR3 in amino acids: CASSSDTQKFEKLFF. The CDR3 DNA is TGTGCCAGCAGCTCAGACACTCAAAAGTTTGAAAAACTGTTTTTT. J is TRBJ1-4 and V is TRBV7-9; D is unresolved. Germline values: CDR1 SEHNR, CDR2 FQNEAQ (reference sequence). CDR3 length: 15 residues. V lost 4 bases and J lost 7, with 16 bases in between.

This clonotype turned up a few times. The V and J genes are TRBV28 and TRBJ2-5, with 8 bases lining up with TRBD2. Matching the DNA end better, TRBJ2-7 makes the J call doubtful. This CDR3 is 16 amino acids long. Germline-derived CDR1 and CDR2 are MDHEN and SYDVKM. The CDR3 region is CASSLAGVPAGGEQYF. CDR3 DNA: TGTGCCAGCAGTCTTGCTGGGGTCCCCGCGGGGGGCGAGCAGTACTTC.

V is TRBV20-1 and J is TRBJ2-3; D is uncertain. The CDR3 sequence is 14 residues long. Trimming pared 2 bases from V and 5 bases from J, leaving 14 bases between. The germline CDR1 and CDR2 sequences are DFQATT and SNEGSKA (reference sequence). In DNA form, the CDR3 reads TGCAGTGCTAGACTTATCCAACGTCGAGATACGCAGTATTTT. It encodes CSARLIQRRDTQYF.

The CDR3 DNA reads TGTGCCAGCAGCTTATCCCGGGACAGGGGGGATACGCAGTATTTT. It specifies CASSLSRDRGDTQYF. The chain links TRBV7-3 to TRBJ2-3, with TRBD1 matching 11 bases. The junction had 4 bases not matched to a gene; V was cut back by 2 bases and J by 6 bases. The CDR3 consists of 15 residues. Looked up from germline, CDR1 is SGHTA and CDR2 is FQGTGA.

This clonotype was seen a few times. The chain is built from TRBV27 and TRBJ1-4; D gene unclear. The CDR3 runs to 15 residues. Per germline, CDR1 MNHEY and CDR2 SMNVEV (reference sequence). V was clipped by 5 bases and J by 8 bases, with 18 bases between them. CDR3 DNA: TGTGCCAGCAGTCCGTCGGTCACCAATCGGGAAAAACTGTTTTTT. Protein sequence: CASSPSVTNREKLFF.

The rearrangement links TRBV10-3 to TRBJ1-1, with unresolved D. Trimming took off 0 bases at V and 4 bases at J, with 6 bases between the two ends. The CDR3 runs 13 residues. Germline V gene data show CDR1 as ENHRY and CDR2 as SYGVKD. CDR3: CAISESISTEAFF. DNA of the CDR3: TGTGCCATCAGTGAGTCGATAAGCACTGAAGCTTTCTTT.

The table lists this clonotype with a few counts. V usage is TRBV10-3 and J usage is TRBJ2-5; D may be TRBD2 (6 bases). Per the germline V gene, CDR1 is ENHRY and CDR2 is SYGVKD. The V and J ends lost 6 bases and 6 bases respectively, with 17 bases between them. This CDR3 is 14 amino acids long. The DNA for the CDR3 is TGTGCCATCAGGGAGAGGTCGGGAGTTAAGACCCAGTACTTC. It codes for CAIRERSGVKTQYF.

The chain is built from TRBV7-9 and TRBJ2-5; D remains unclear. The better agreement between TRBJ2-7 and the DNA end casts doubt on the J call. This CDR3 region has 14 residues. Looked up from germline, CDR1 is SEHNR and CDR2 is FQNEAQ (reference sequence). Here the CDR3 DNA reads TGTGCCAGCAGCTTAGAGACCAGCACCCACGAGCAGTACTTC. This encodes CASSLETSTHEQYF.

This clonotype was recorded a few times. J is TRBJ2-5 and V is TRBV27, with D possibly being TRBD1 or TRBD2 (5 bases each). The CDR3 contains 15 residues. Trimming cost V 10 bases and J 3 bases, with 21 bases left between them. The germline V gene has CDR1 MNHEY and CDR2 SMNVEV (reference sequence). As DNA, the CDR3 is TGTGCCATTCCTACGGGACCGACCAAAAAAGAGACCCAGTACTTC. The encoded protein is CAIPTGPTKKETQYF.

This clonotype occurred a few times. The gene calls are TRBV7-2 and TRBJ2-3; D possibly corresponds to TRBD2 (5 bases). The CDR3 covers 19 residues. Trimming stripped 1 base from V and 2 bases from J, with 22 bases between. From germline, CDR1 is SGHTA and CDR2 FQGNSA. The CDR3 region has the DNA TGTGCCAGCAGCTTAGTAGGTGGGAGCCGTCGGGGATCCACAGATACGCAGTATTTT. Encoded protein: CASSLVGGSRRGSTDTQYF.

V and J are TRBV27 and TRBJ2-3; maybe TRBD1 (5 bases). V lost 5 bases, J lost 6 bases, and 15 bases lay in between. CDR1 is MNHEY and CDR2 is SMNVEV in the germline V gene (reference sequence). The CDR3 consists of 14 residues. The CDR3 bases are TGTGCCAGCAGTCTCACCTACAGGCCGGATACGCAGTATTTT. Its translation: CASSLTYRPDTQYF.

V usage is TRBV10-3 and J usage is TRBJ1-5, with 7 nucleotides matching TRBD1. Trimming took 2 bases from V and 5 from J; bases not matched to a gene: 9. Germline V gene sequence: CDR1 ENHRY, CDR2 SYGVKD. The CDR3 has 16 residues. The CDR3 sequence is CAISEGTEPRYQPQHF. The CDR3, as DNA: TGTGCCATCAGTGAGGGGACAGAACCGAGATATCAGCCCCAGCATTTT.

Comment on this clonotype: Given a much more abundant clone one base away, this may be a read error. The gene calls are TRBV7-9 and TRBJ2-5, with D possibly matching TRBD2 (5 bases). CDR1 is SEHNR, CDR2 FQNEAQ, per germline (reference sequence). The CDR3 runs 16 residues. CDR3 in amino acids: CASSPGNSGLQEAQYF. DNA for the CDR3: TGTGCCAGCAGCCCGGGGAACAGCGGTTTACAAGAGGCCCAGTACTTC.

In its sample, this clonotype was seen a few times. The gene calls are TRBV5-8 and TRBJ1-2; TRBD1 might be the D (5 bases). The CDR3 extends over 13 amino acids. V shed 2 bases and J shed 4 bases, with 9 bases lying between them. The germline gives CDR1 SGHTS, CDR2 YDEGEE. CDR3 loop: CASSLTGFYGYTF. Here the CDR3 DNA reads TGTGCCAGCAGCTTAACAGGTTTCTATGGCTACACCTTC.

This chain joins TRBV3-1 and TRBJ2-3; 11 bases are shared with TRBD2. V shed 3 bases, J shed 2 bases, and the junction held 4 bases outside the gene matches. The CDR3 is 16 amino acids. Germline V gene lookup returns CDR1 LGHDT and CDR2 YNNKEL (reference sequence). In DNA, the CDR3 is TGTGCCAGCAGCCAGCTAGCGGGGGGTTACACAGATACGCAGTATTTT. Translating gives CASSQLAGGYTDTQYF.

This clonotype appeared a few times. V is TRBV20-1 and J is TRBJ2-1, with 9 bases lining up with TRBD2. V dropped 6 bases and J dropped 2; count of bases not matched to a gene: 8. The CDR3 spans 15 residues. The V gene's germline CDR1 is DFQATT and CDR2 SNEGSKA (reference sequence). The CDR3 DNA sequence: TGCAGTGCCCCGGTGGGCGGGGGGGCCTACAATGAGCAGTTCTTC. Its translation is CSAPVGGGAYNEQFF.

This clonotype appeared a few times. This rearrangement joins TRBV3-1 to TRBJ2-7; D tentatively fits TRBD1 or TRBD2 (6 bases each). The CDR3 spans 15 residues. Germline CDR1 and CDR2: LGHDT and YNNKEL (reference sequence). V lost 3 bases to trimming and J lost 2 bases, with 14 bases between them. The CDR3 is CASSHTGAGTYEQYF. The CDR3 region has the DNA TGTGCCAGCAGCCACACGGGGGCAGGGACCTACGAGCAGTACTTC.